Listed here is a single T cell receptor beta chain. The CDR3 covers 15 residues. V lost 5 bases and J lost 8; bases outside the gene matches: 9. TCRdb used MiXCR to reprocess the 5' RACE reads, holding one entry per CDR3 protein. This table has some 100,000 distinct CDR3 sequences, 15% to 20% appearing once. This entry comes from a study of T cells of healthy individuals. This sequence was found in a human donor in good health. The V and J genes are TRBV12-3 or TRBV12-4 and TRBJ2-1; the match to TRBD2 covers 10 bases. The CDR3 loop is CASSLIRAGGYEQFF. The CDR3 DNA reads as TGTGCCAGCAGTCTGATTCGAGCGGGGGGGTATGAGCAGTTCTTC.